This is a list of T cell receptor beta chains from one sample in a study of T cell clonotyping in hematopoietic cell transplantation. The protocol was immunoSEQ multiplex PCR, while the TCRdb copy is restricted to in-frame clones and leaves out a portion. The sample has over 10,000 clones, roughly 83% seen once. The material was PBMCs, obtained 100 days after allogeneic stem cell transplant. The source is a female patient in her thirties or forties who had an allogeneic stem cell transplant from a related donor, so T cells may come from the graft donor. Some clones in this sample may be carry-over from other donors' samples. The CDR3 runs from the conserved cysteine through the conserved F or W. The D gene is left open where the match is weak. Some rows mark clone size as missing; the rest say once, few, many or name a class of expanded clone.

TRBV5-1	.	TRBJ2-7	.	CASSLELDYYEQYF	TGCGCCAGCAGCTTGGAACTGGACTACTACGAGCAGTACTTC
TRBV28	few	TRBJ1-5	.	CASSLARAQPQHF	TGTGCCAGCAGTTTGGCCAGGGCTCAGCCCCAGCATTTT
TRBV7-2	.	TRBJ2-7	TRBD1	CASSLGGQGGEQYF	TGTGCCAGCAGCTTAGGGGGACAGGGGGGGGAGCAGTACTTC
TRBV29-1	.	TRBJ2-2	.	CSVGTVSTGELFF	TGCAGCGTTGGGACAGTTTCCACCGGGGAGCTGTTTTTT
TRBV6-1	.	TRBJ2-7	.	CASSVLVVGAEQYF	TGTGCCAGCAGTGTACTGGTGGTAGGGGCCGAGCAGTACTTC
TRBV19	.	TRBJ2-3	TRBD1	CASSRGQGADTQYF	TGTGCCAGTAGTAGAGGACAGGGCGCAGATACGCAGTATTTT
TRBV6-5	.	TRBJ2-1	.	CASSYSYSYNEQFF	TGTGCCAGCAGTTACTCCTACAGCTACAATGAGCAGTTCTTC
TRBV6-5	.	TRBJ2-7	TRBD2	CASSSGTSKVEQYF	TGTGCCAGCAGTTCTGGGACTAGCAAAGTCGAGCAGTACTTC
TRBV6-5	.	TRBJ2-7	TRBD2	CASRIGGRNEQYF	TGTGCCAGCAGGATAGGCGGGAGAAACGAGCAGTACTTC
TRBV7-7	.	TRBJ2-1	.	CASSPSDSPSLDEQFF	TGTGCCAGCAGCCCCTCTGACTCGCCCAGTCTTGATGAGCAGTTCTTC
TRBV5-1	.	TRBJ2-3	.	CASSLTGTDLVTQYF	TGCGCCAGCAGCTTGACTGGGACGGACCTCGTTACGCAGTATTTT
TRBV7-8	.	TRBJ2-5	.	CASSLGGSLGETQYF	TGTGCCAGCAGCTTAGGTGGGAGCCTAGGGGAGACCCAGTACTTC
TRBV6-1	.	TRBJ1-6	.	CASRDDRTLSPLHF	TGTGCCAGCAGGGATGACAGGACTCTATCACCCCTCCACTTT
TRBV5-8	few	TRBJ2-7	TRBD2	CASSFGLAGFYEQYF	TGTGCCAGCAGCTTCGGACTAGCGGGCTTCTACGAGCAGTACTTC
TRBV6-5	.	TRBJ1-1	.	CASSYSPGGDTEAFF	TGTGCCAGCAGTTACTCACCCGGCGGGGACACTGAAGCTTTCTTT
TRBV14	.	TRBJ2-7	.	CASSQWARGRGHEQYF	TGTGCCAGCAGCCAATGGGCCCGGGGCAGGGGCCACGAGCAGTACTTC
TRBV7-6	.	TRBJ1-5	.	CASSLSGYSNQPQHF	TGTGCCAGCAGCTTATCCGGTTATAGCAATCAGCCCCAGCATTTT
TRBV7-6	.	TRBJ2-1	.	CASSFGFQEQFF	TGTGCCAGCAGCTTTGGGTTTCAAGAGCAGTTCTTC
TRBV27	.	TRBJ2-7	TRBD2	CASKGQLSGGRAYEQYF	TGTGCCAGCAAGGGGCAGCTCAGCGGCGGGAGGGCCTACGAGCAGTACTTC
TRBV6-5	few	TRBJ2-7	.	CASSYQADGGGDEQYF	TGTGCCAGCAGTTACCAAGCCGACGGGGGCGGAGACGAGCAGTACTTC
TRBV7-2	.	TRBJ2-7	TRBD2	CASSEAGGLYEQYF	TGTGCCAGCTCGGAGGCGGGAGGGTTGTACGAGCAGTACTTC
TRBV19	.	TRBJ2-3	.	CKPRPASDTDTQYF	TGTAAGCCCCGTCCGGCTAGCGACACAGATACGCAGTATTTT
TRBV21-1	.	TRBJ1-1	.	CASSKGGKDRWAFF	TGTGCCAGCAGCAAAGGGGGGAAAGACAGGTGGGCTTTCTTT
TRBV19	once	TRBJ2-7	TRBD1	CASSVGTPGQGSYEQYF	TGTGCCAGTAGCGTGGGTACTCCGGGACAGGGCTCCTACGAGCAGTACTTC
TRBV6-5	.	TRBJ2-1	TRBD2	CASSSSGPSYNEQFF	TGTGCCAGCAGTTCTAGCGGCCCGTCCTACAATGAGCAGTTCTTC
TRBV28	.	TRBJ1-4	.	CASTPLGSNEKLFF	TGTGCCAGCACTCCTCTCGGGAGTAATGAAAAACTGTTTTTT
TRBV4-3	.	TRBJ1-4	.	CASSQDLEGKLFF	TGCGCCAGCAGCCAAGATTTGGAGGGAAAACTGTTTTTT
TRBV5-6	.	TRBJ2-7	TRBD1	CASSLNRDSYEQYF	TGTGCCAGCAGCTTGAACCGGGACAGCTACGAGCAGTACTTC
TRBV29-1	.	TRBJ2-7	.	CSVEGGDRYEQYF	TGCAGCGTTGAAGGGGGAGACCGCTACGAGCAGTACTTC